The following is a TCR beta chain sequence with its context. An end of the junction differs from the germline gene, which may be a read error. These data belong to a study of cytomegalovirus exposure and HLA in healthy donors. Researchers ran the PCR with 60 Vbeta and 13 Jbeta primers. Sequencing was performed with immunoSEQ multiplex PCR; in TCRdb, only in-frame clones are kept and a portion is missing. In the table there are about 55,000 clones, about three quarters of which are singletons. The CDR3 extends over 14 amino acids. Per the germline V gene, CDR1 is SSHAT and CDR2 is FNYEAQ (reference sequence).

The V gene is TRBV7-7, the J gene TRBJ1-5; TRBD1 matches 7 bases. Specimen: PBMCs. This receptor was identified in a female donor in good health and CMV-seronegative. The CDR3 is CASSRGTANQPQHF. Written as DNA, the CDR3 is TGTGCTAGCAGCCGTGGGACAGCCAATCAGCCCCAGCATTTT.